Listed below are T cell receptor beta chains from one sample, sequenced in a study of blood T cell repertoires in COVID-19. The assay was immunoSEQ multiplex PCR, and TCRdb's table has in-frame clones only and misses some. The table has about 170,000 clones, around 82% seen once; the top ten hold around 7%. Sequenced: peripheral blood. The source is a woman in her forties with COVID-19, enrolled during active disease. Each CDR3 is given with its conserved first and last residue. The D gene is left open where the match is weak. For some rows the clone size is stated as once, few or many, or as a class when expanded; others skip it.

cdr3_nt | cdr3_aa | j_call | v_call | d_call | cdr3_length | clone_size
TGTGCCAGCAAGCTCCAGCGGGAGTCAGATACGCAGTATTTT | CASKLQRESDTQYF | TRBJ2-3 | TRBV27 | TRBD2 | 14 | once
TGTGCCAGCAGCTCGGGGGGGGCAGTCAATCAGCCCCAGCATTTT | CASSSGGAVNQPQHF | TRBJ1-5 | TRBV5-5 | NA | 15 | NA
TGTGCCAGCAGCGTACAGGGGTTAAACACAGATACGCAGTATTTT | CASSVQGLNTDTQYF | TRBJ2-3 | TRBV9 | NA | 15 | once
TGCGCCAGCAGCCAAACAGGGGAAGAGACCCAGTACTTC | CASSQTGEETQYF | TRBJ2-5 | TRBV5-1 | TRBD1 | 13 | NA
TGTGCCAGCAGCTCAGAGGGAGGCCAGGGAGAGACCCAGTACTTC | CASSSEGGQGETQYF | TRBJ2-5 | TRBV11-1 | NA | 15 | few
TGTGCCAGCAGCTTGGGGGTGTTAGGCCCAGGGACCCAGTACTTC | CASSLGVLGPGTQYF | TRBJ2-5 | TRBV5-4 | NA | 15 | NA
TGTGCCTTAGTGGGAGGTTTAGAGCAGTTCTTC | CALVGGLEQFF | TRBJ2-1 | TRBV7-9 | NA | 11 | NA
TGTGCCAGCAGCCAGTTTCTAGCGGGGGTCAGGGATACGCAGTATTTT | CASSQFLAGVRDTQYF | TRBJ2-3 | TRBV3-1/TRBV3-2 | TRBD2 | 16 | once
TGTGCCACCAGCAAGGAACCGCTCGCGGGAGTAAGCACCGGGGAGCTGTTTTTT | CATSKEPLAGVSTGELFF | TRBJ2-2 | TRBV15 | TRBD2 | 18 | NA
TGCGCCAGCAGCCCTTCCGGGATAGCGAACACTGAAGCTTTCTTT | CASSPSGIANTEAFF | TRBJ1-1 | TRBV4-1 | NA | 15 | NA
TGTGCCATCAGAAGGGACTCATATAGCACAGATACGCAGTATTTT | CAIRRDSYSTDTQYF | TRBJ2-3 | TRBV10-3 | NA | 15 | few
TGTGCCAGCAGCAAAAGGGACAGGGGGCGATACGAGCAGTACTTC | CASSKRDRGRYEQYF | TRBJ2-7 | TRBV7-9 | TRBD1 | 15 | NA
TGCGCCAGCAGCCAAGAGGGACAGCTTAATTCACCCCTCCACTTT | CASSQEGQLNSPLHF | TRBJ1-6 | TRBV4-1 | TRBD1 | 15 | NA
TGTGCCAGCAGTCCCGACACGTACCAAGAGACCCAGTACTTC | CASSPDTYQETQYF | TRBJ2-5 | TRBV27 | NA | 14 | NA
TGTGCCAGTAGTGAAGGGGTCGTAATGAACACTGAAGCTTTCTTT | CASSEGVVMNTEAFF | TRBJ1-1 | TRBV19 | NA | 15 | NA
TGTGCCAGTACCCAAGTCGGGGGAAACACCGGGGAGCTGTTTTTT | CASTQVGGNTGELFF | TRBJ2-2 | TRBV19 | NA | 15 | NA
TGTGCCAGTAGGGAGGGACAGGGGGACACCGGGGAGCTGTTTTTT | CASREGQGDTGELFF | TRBJ2-2 | TRBV19 | TRBD1 | 15 | NA
TGTGCCAGCAGCCGACAGGGGGGCTACACCTTC | CASSRQGGYTF | TRBJ1-2 | TRBV7-9 | TRBD1 | 11 | many
TGTGCCAGCAGTCCTGAGGGGGCCGGCACAGATACGCAGTATTTT | CASSPEGAGTDTQYF | TRBJ2-3 | TRBV6-4 | TRBD1 | 15 | NA
TGTGCCAGCAGTTCCAGGAACACTGAAGCTTTCTTT | CASSSRNTEAFF | TRBJ1-1 | TRBV6-5 | NA | 12 | NA
TGTGCCAGCAGCGTAGGAGCCGGGACAGGAGCCTACGAGCAGTACTTC | CASSVGAGTGAYEQYF | TRBJ2-7 | TRBV9 | TRBD1 | 16 | NA
TGTGCCAGCAGCGTAGGACAGGGGGCATATTCACCCCTCCACTTT | CASSVGQGAYSPLHF | TRBJ1-6 | TRBV7-2 | TRBD1 | 15 | NA
TGTGCCAGCAGGCCCGGACAGGACAGTGGCTACACCTTC | CASRPGQDSGYTF | TRBJ1-2 | TRBV28 | TRBD1 | 13 | few
TGTGCCAGCAGCCTAGCGGGAGTTAGCGAGCAGTACTTC | CASSLAGVSEQYF | TRBJ2-7 | TRBV6-2/TRBV6-3 | TRBD2 | 13 | NA
TGTGCCAGCAGTGTTGGTCAGATTAACTATGGCTACACCTTC | CASSVGQINYGYTF | TRBJ1-2 | TRBV2 | NA | 14 | NA
TGTGCCACGGGGACCAGGGGGCTTGGAAACACCATATATTTT | CATGTRGLGNTIYF | TRBJ1-3 | TRBV15 | TRBD1 | 14 | NA
TGTGCCAGCAGCATAACGAGAGGATGGGAGCAGTTCTTC | CASSITRGWEQFF | TRBJ2-1 | TRBV7-2 | NA | 13 | NA
TGTGCCAGCAGAAGACTAGCGGGAGACACCGGGGAGCTGTTTTTT | CASRRLAGDTGELFF | TRBJ2-2 | TRBV6-5 | TRBD2 | 15 | NA
TGCGCCAGTAAGAGGGGGAATGGTGAAAAACTGTTTTTT | CASKRGNGEKLFF | TRBJ1-4 | TRBV10-2 | NA | 13 | NA
TGCAGCGTTGGACAAAGCGGGAGCACAGATACGCAGTATTTT | CSVGQSGSTDTQYF | TRBJ2-3 | TRBV29-1 | NA | 14 | NA
TGTGCCACGAAGGACAGGGGGGCCTATGGCTACACCTTC | CATKDRGAYGYTF | TRBJ1-2 | TRBV5-4 | TRBD1 | 13 | NA
TGCAGCGTTGAAGACCTAAACAGGGGAAACTATGGCTACACCTTC | CSVEDLNRGNYGYTF | TRBJ1-2 | TRBV29-1 | TRBD1 | 15 | once
TGTGCCAGCAGCGTAGGTAACCAGGCGTGGGAGACCCAGTACTTC | CASSVGNQAWETQYF | TRBJ2-5 | TRBV9 | NA | 15 | NA
TGTGCCAGCAGCGCCTTAGGGGGGAGGGATGGCTACACCTTC | CASSALGGRDGYTF | TRBJ1-2 | TRBV3-1/TRBV3-2 | NA | 14 | NA
TGTGCCAGCAGCTTAGGTACTAGCGGGGGGTCGGAGACCCAGTACTTC | CASSLGTSGGSETQYF | TRBJ2-5 | TRBV11-1 | TRBD2 | 16 | NA
TGTGCCTGGAGTCCACAGGGGCATGGCTACACCTTC | CAWSPQGHGYTF | TRBJ1-2 | TRBV30 | TRBD1 | 12 | NA
TGTGCCAGCAGCCCCAGGACTAGCGGGCCCTTCTCGTACAATGAGCAGTTCTTC | CASSPRTSGPFSYNEQFF | TRBJ2-1 | TRBV2 | TRBD2 | 18 | NA
TGTGCCACCAGTGATTTGACAGGGCGGGCTTTCTTT | CATSDLTGRAFF | TRBJ1-1 | TRBV24-1 | NA | 12 | NA
TGTGCCAGCAATAAGGGACTGGGAGAAGATACGCAGTATTTT | CASNKGLGEDTQYF | TRBJ2-3 | TRBV5-4 | NA | 14 | NA
TGTGCCAGCAGCTCATCCGGGACAGGGAATGAAAAACTGTTTTTT | CASSSSGTGNEKLFF | TRBJ1-4 | TRBV7-9 | TRBD1 | 15 | NA
TGTGCCAGCAGTGATAGGGGGCGAGGGACTGAAGCTTTCTTT | CASSDRGRGTEAFF | TRBJ1-1 | TRBV25-1 | TRBD1 | 14 | NA
TGTGCCAGTAGTAGGACCGGGACAGGAGGTGGCGAGCAGTACTTC | CASSRTGTGGGEQYF | TRBJ2-7 | TRBV19 | TRBD1 | 15 | many
TGTGCCTGGAGTACAGAAGAACTCACACAGGGGAACTTGAATCCCGGGGAGCTGTTTTTT | CAWSTEELTQGNLNPGELFF | TRBJ2-2 | TRBV30 | TRBD1 | 20 | few
TGTGCCAGCACTCCGGGGATACTAGCCAAAAACATTCAGTACTTC | CASTPGILAKNIQYF | TRBJ2-4 | TRBV6-5 | NA | 15 | NA
TGTGCCAGCCTCAGTAACTATGGCTACACCTTC | CASLSNYGYTF | TRBJ1-2 | TRBV6-5 | NA | 11 | NA
TGTGCCAGCAGTGAAACTTCCGGGACAGGGGATTACGGAGATACGCAGTATTTT | CASSETSGTGDYGDTQYF | TRBJ2-3 | TRBV5-4 | TRBD1 | 18 | medium-sized
TGTGCCAGCAGCTCACAGGAGTACAATGAGCAGTTCTTC | CASSSQEYNEQFF | TRBJ2-1 | TRBV28 | NA | 13 | NA
TGTGCCAGCAGCGCTACAGCCGGGGAGCTGTTTTTT | CASSATAGELFF | TRBJ2-2 | TRBV9 | NA | 12 | NA
TGTGCCAGCAGCCCAGCGGGGGGACGGCAGTACTTC | CASSPAGGRQYF | TRBJ2-7 | TRBV9 | TRBD2 | 12 | NA
TGCGCCAGCAGTGAGGTATCGAGTTCCTACGAGCAGTACTTC | CASSEVSSSYEQYF | TRBJ2-7 | TRBV5-1 | NA | 14 | NA
TGTGCCAGCAGCGTAGCCGGACAGTACTGGAATGAGCAGTTCTTC | CASSVAGQYWNEQFF | TRBJ2-1 | TRBV9 | NA | 15 | NA
TGTGCCAGCAGCTCATACATGACAGGGGGCGAAAAGTATGGCTACACCTTC | CASSSYMTGGEKYGYTF | TRBJ1-2 | TRBV27 | TRBD1 | 17 | NA
TGTGCCAGCACCGATGTTGTCAATCCAGGGCAGTTCTTC | CASTDVVNPGQFF | TRBJ2-1 | TRBV28 | NA | 13 | NA
TGTGCCAGCAGTCGAGGATACACTGAAGCTTTCTTT | CASSRGYTEAFF | TRBJ1-1 | TRBV12-3/TRBV12-4 | NA | 12 | NA